This is a list of T cell receptor beta chains from one sample in a study of Graves' ophthalmopathy and Graves' hyperthyroidism. TCRdb processed the multiplex PCR reads anew with MiXCR; each CDR3 protein has one entry. The sample records 680,000 or so distinct CDR3 sequences, about 24% being singletons. Sequencing was carried out using peripheral blood. These receptors all come from a woman between 18 and 29 years old with stable Graves' hyperthyroidism. Some clones in this sample may be carry-over from other donors' samples. CDR3s include the opening cysteine and the closing phenylalanine or tryptophan. D genes are given only for firm matches. Expanded clones are given a class, and other clones once, few, many or no size at all.

CDR3nt,CDR3aa,abundance,v_gene,j_gene,d_gene
TGCGCCAGCAGCTTGGCGTCTAGCGGGGAGCCTAGCCAAGAGACCCAGTACTTC,CASSLASSGEPSQETQYF,many,TRBV5-1,TRBJ2-5,TRBD2
TGTGCCAGCGCCGAGAGACAGGGAGTAGGAGGCTACACCTTC,CASAERQGVGGYTF,.,TRBV6-1,TRBJ1-2,TRBD1
TGTGCCAGCAGTCCCCTGAGAGGACGAACCGGGGAGCTGTTTTTT,CASSPLRGRTGELFF,many,TRBV27,TRBJ2-2,.
TGTGCCATCATCAGACAGGGAACAGATTCACCCCTCCACTTT,CAIIRQGTDSPLHF,.,TRBV10-3,TRBJ1-6,TRBD1
TGTGCCAGCAGTTTAGCAGGCGAGGGGGTCTATGGCTACACCTTC,CASSLAGEGVYGYTF,.,TRBV12-3/TRBV12-4,TRBJ1-2,.
TGTGCCAGTAGTATAGTATCGGGAGGGGATCAGCCCCAGCATTTT,CASSIVSGGDQPQHF,.,TRBV19,TRBJ1-5,.
TGTGCCTGGAGTGGATACAGGGGGCCCTACGAGCAGTACTTC,CAWSGYRGPYEQYF,many,TRBV30,TRBJ2-7,TRBD1
TGCGCCAGCAGCTGGGGCCCACGAGGACTAACAACGGGGGAGCAGTACTTC,CASSWGPRGLTTGEQYF,many,TRBV5-1,TRBJ2-7,.
TGTGCCAGCAGTTACCGGGAGTCAGGGCCCCAGCATTTT,CASSYRESGPQHF,few,TRBV6-5,TRBJ1-5,.
TGTGCCAGCTGGGACGGCTACGAGCAGTACTTC,CASWDGYEQYF,.,TRBV27,TRBJ2-7,.
TGTGCCAGCACAACCGGCCCGGGCCTCGGAGGAAACACCATATATTTT,CASTTGPGLGGNTIYF,many,TRBV6-1,TRBJ1-3,.
TGTGCCAGCAGGTCTCCAGGAACGTATAGCGGGGAGCTGTTTTTT,CASRSPGTYSGELFF,many,TRBV28,TRBJ2-2,.
TGTGCCAGCAGAGGAACCAAGCTTGCTTTCTTT,CASRGTKLAFF,many,TRBV6-1,TRBJ1-1,.
TGTGCCAGCAGCCCACTTGTGAACACTGAAGCTTTCTTT,CASSPLVNTEAFF,many,TRBV11-2,TRBJ1-1,.
TGTGCCAGCAGTTCTTATTGGGGACAGCCTGCGAACACTGAAGCTTTCTTT,CASSSYWGQPANTEAFF,many,TRBV28,TRBJ1-1,TRBD1
TGTGCCAGTAGTACCCAGGGGATCAATCAGCCCCAGCATTTT,CASSTQGINQPQHF,few,TRBV19,TRBJ1-5,.
TGTGCCAGCAGACCCCTAGCGGCCCCAGAAGAGACCCAGTACTTC,CASRPLAAPEETQYF,.,TRBV6-1,TRBJ2-5,TRBD2
TGTGCCAGCAGCCAAGATGGTACTAGGACGGGGTACGAGCAGTACTTC,CASSQDGTRTGYEQYF,.,TRBV14,TRBJ2-7,.
TGTGCCAGTAGTATAAGCCGCACAGATACGCAGTATTTT,CASSISRTDTQYF,.,TRBV19,TRBJ2-3,.
TGCGCCAGCAGCCCCTCAGGCGGGGCTAACACCGGGGAGCTGTTTTTT,CASSPSGGANTGELFF,few,TRBV5-1,TRBJ2-2,.
TGTGCCAGCAGTGCTGGGACGGTGGGATCTGGAAACACCATATATTTT,CASSAGTVGSGNTIYF,many,TRBV6-1,TRBJ1-3,.
TGTGCCAGCAGGATCGGACAGGCCTATGGCTACACCTTC,CASRIGQAYGYTF,many,TRBV12-3/TRBV12-4,TRBJ1-2,TRBD1
TGTGCCTGGAGTGTGGGACAGGGTGCCGGGGAGCTGTTTTTT,CAWSVGQGAGELFF,few,TRBV30,TRBJ2-2,TRBD1
TGTGCCAGCAGTGAATTGGGGGGCGGTTCACCCCTCCACTTT,CASSELGGGSPLHF,many,TRBV6-1,TRBJ1-6,.
TGTGCCAGCAGTCCCGGACTGGGGAGGGGAGAGACCCAGTACTTC,CASSPGLGRGETQYF,.,TRBV6-1,TRBJ2-5,TRBD2
TGCGCCAGCAGCTTGACCGACAGGGTTCAAGACGAGCAGTACTTC,CASSLTDRVQDEQYF,.,TRBV5-1,TRBJ2-7,TRBD1
TGCAGTGCTAGAGAACTAGCGGGAGCGGGGGAGACCCAGTACTTC,CSARELAGAGETQYF,.,TRBV20-1,TRBJ2-5,TRBD2
TGTGCCAGCAGCTTCCCCTGGGGGGGAATGAACACTGAAGCTTTCTTT,CASSFPWGGMNTEAFF,.,TRBV12-3/TRBV12-4,TRBJ1-1,.
TGTGCCAGCAGCCAAGTAACGGGGAACACTGAAGCTTTCTTT,CASSQVTGNTEAFF,few,TRBV3-1,TRBJ1-1,.
TGTGCCACCGCGACAACAGGGGAGACCCAGTACTTC,CATATTGETQYF,many,TRBV28,TRBJ2-5,.
TGCAGCGTAACGACAGGGAATAGCAATCAGCCCCAGCATTTT,CSVTTGNSNQPQHF,many,TRBV29-1,TRBJ1-5,TRBD1
TGTGCCATGGGACAGTACCACGAGCAGTACTTC,CAMGQYHEQYF,.,TRBV10-3,TRBJ2-7,TRBD1
TGTGCCAGCAGCTTAGCGGGACTGAGGGTAGGCGAGCAGTACTTC,CASSLAGLRVGEQYF,.,TRBV7-9,TRBJ2-7,.
TGTGCCAGCAGCCAAGATACGAACACTGAAGCTTTCTTT,CASSQDTNTEAFF,many,TRBV4-2,TRBJ1-1,.
TGTGCCAGCAGCTCCCCGACAGGGAACTATGGCTACACCTTC,CASSSPTGNYGYTF,many,TRBV7-2,TRBJ1-2,TRBD1
TGTGCCACCAGCACGGGGACAGGGGACGAGCAGTACTTC,CATSTGTGDEQYF,.,TRBV15,TRBJ2-7,TRBD1
TGTGCCAGCAGCTTAGAGGCTAGCCGTCCCTACGAGCAGTACTTC,CASSLEASRPYEQYF,.,TRBV11-2,TRBJ2-7,.
TGTGCCAGTAGTATGCGAGGGACTTTGGGCGAGCAGTACTTC,CASSMRGTLGEQYF,many,TRBV19,TRBJ2-7,.
TGCGCCAGCAGCTTGGGCGGGGGGGCGGCCAAAAACATTAAGTACTTC,CASSLGGGAAKNIKYF,.,TRBV5-1,TRBJ2-4,TRBD2
TGTGCAAGCACGCCTTCGTCAGACCCGCCGGAGACCCAGTACTTC,CASTPSSDPPETQYF,.,TRBV12-3/TRBV12-4,TRBJ2-5,.
TGTGCCAGCAGTTTGAAGGGACAGGGTGCTGGAAACACCATATATTTT,CASSLKGQGAGNTIYF,many,TRBV6-2/TRBV6-3,TRBJ1-3,TRBD1
TGTGCCAGCAGATCACAGGGAACGCCTTCCTACGAGCAGTACTTC,CASRSQGTPSYEQYF,few,TRBV6-1,TRBJ2-7,.
TGTGCCAGCGACTCCGGGACAGGGGGTCTCAATGAGCAGTTCTTC,CASDSGTGGLNEQFF,few,TRBV6-1,TRBJ2-1,TRBD1
TGTGCCAGCAGCTTAGCCCTCCGGGACGGCGAGCAGTACTTC,CASSLALRDGEQYF,few,TRBV7-8,TRBJ2-7,.
TGTGCCAGCAGCGTAGAACAGGAACCTAAGTCCGACTATGGCTACACCTTC,CASSVEQEPKSDYGYTF,many,TRBV9,TRBJ1-2,.
TGTGCCTGGAGTGTACTATCCCAACGCGAAGCTTTCTTT,CAWSVLSQREAFF,.,TRBV30,TRBJ1-1,.
TGTGCCAGTACCATCGGAACAGGGGCGTATGGCTACACCTTC,CASTIGTGAYGYTF,few,TRBV19,TRBJ1-2,TRBD1
TGTGCCAGCAGTGAGAATACAGGGAACACTGAAGCTTTCTTT,CASSENTGNTEAFF,.,TRBV25-1,TRBJ1-1,.
TGTGCCAGCAGTTCCCAGGACAGGAGGGACTATGGCTACACCTTC,CASSSQDRRDYGYTF,many,TRBV12-3/TRBV12-4,TRBJ1-2,TRBD1
TGTGCCAGCAGTTTATTTAGCGGACTGGGGGAGACCCAGTACTTC,CASSLFSGLGETQYF,few,TRBV28,TRBJ2-5,.
TGTGGGGGCAGCAGCTCCTATAATTCACCCCTCCACTTT,CGGSSSYNSPLHF,once,TRBV6-1,TRBJ1-6,.
TGTGCCAGCAACCTAGACTCTGGGGCCAACGTCCTGACTTTC,CASNLDSGANVLTF,.,TRBV14,TRBJ2-6,.
TGTGCCAGCAGCTTATTGCCCTACGATATAGAGCAGTACTTC,CASSLLPYDIEQYF,few,TRBV11-2,TRBJ2-7,.
TGTGCCAGCAGTTTAGAGGAGGGATCCTCTGGAAACACCATATATTTT,CASSLEEGSSGNTIYF,many,TRBV12-3/TRBV12-4,TRBJ1-3,.
TGTGCCAGCAGTCCTCCGGGACAAGAAGCTTTCTTT,CASSPPGQEAFF,few,TRBV12-3/TRBV12-4,TRBJ1-1,.
TGTGCCAGCAGTGGGGAGACAGGTCCCTTGGATGGCTACACCTTC,CASSGETGPLDGYTF,many,TRBV6-1,TRBJ1-2,.
TGTGCCAGCAGTAAAGACGGGAATTCACCCCTCCACTTT,CASSKDGNSPLHF,many,TRBV9,TRBJ1-6,.
TGCGCCAGCAGCTTCGACAGGGAGAGAGCTTTCTTT,CASSFDRERAFF,many,TRBV5-1,TRBJ1-1,TRBD1
TGCGCCAGCAGCCAAGAGAGGCTGGAGGGCTATGGCTACACCTTC,CASSQERLEGYGYTF,few,TRBV4-1,TRBJ1-2,.